The text below deals with one TCR beta chain. The antigen is undetermined. A read error may account for a junction end that differs from germline. iRepertoire HTBI primers and Arm-PCR of CDR3 regions built TCR beta libraries. TCRdb recomputed calls from the multiplex PCR reads with MiXCR, one row per CDR3 protein. Among 310,000 or so distinct CDR3 sequences, roughly a fifth were seen once, and the ten largest hold 56%. These data come from a study of regulatory T cells in long-lasting Graves disease. About the study: A definition of persistent Graves' disease required over 5 years of antithyroid drugs plus positive TSH receptor antibodies. Findings and limits, study-wide: Compared with new cases, persistent Graves' patients showed reduced TCR diversity. Relative to new patients (around 1,000), persistent patients exhibited greater sharing of public clonotypes (more than 2,500).

The CDR3 runs 17 residues. Germline V gene lookup returns CDR1 SGHTA and CDR2 FQGNSA. Time point of the sample: persistent/refractory GD, antithyroid drugs over 5 years with positive TRAb. Construction of the TCR library relied on RNA isolated from PBMCs. Material: peripheral blood mononuclear cells (PBMCs), obtained when the disease was refractory, from a patient treated with antithyroid drugs. The rearrangement links TRBV7-2 to TRBJ2-7; 8 bases fit TRBD2. This TCR came from a female donor with Graves disease. CDR3 region: CASSLAQGLVEAYERYF. CDR3 coding DNA: TGTGCCAGCAGCTTAGCGCAGGGACTAGTGGAAGCCTACGAGCGGTACTTC.